A single T cell receptor (beta chain) is shown here with its context. Its antigen is still unknown. No qualities accompany the bases; no much larger clone lies one base away. These data are taken from a study of OX40 agonist ivuxolimab in advanced cancers. Describing the broader study: Ivuxolimab was a fully human IgG2 agonistic monoclonal antibody targeting the costimulatory receptor OX40 (CD134). Intravenous ivuxolimab was administered to patients every 2 weeks at six dose levels: 0.01, 0.1, 0.3, 1.5, 3 and 10 mg/kg. Among the 50 to 55 dose-escalation patients, about 19 had hepatocellular carcinoma, 15 or so melanoma, 9 renal cell carcinoma and 9 head and neck cancer. In the dose-escalation cohort, 75% to 85% of patients were male, and the mean age was 60 years with a range of roughly 23 to 79. Prior anti-PD-1, anti-PD-L1 or anti-CTLA-4 therapy was permitted, and 40% to 50% of dose-escalation patients had received checkpoint inhibitors. Partial responses were achieved by three dose-escalation patients, of whom one had hepatocellular carcinoma and two had cutaneous melanoma. Peripheral TCRbeta sequencing was intended to test whether TCR sequence diversity was altered and clonal T-cell expansion was caused by ivuxolimab. The paper reports the monotherapy dose-escalation portion (N of about 52 patients) of the phase I ivuxolimab trial.

The CDR3 measures 14 amino acids from cysteine to phenylalanine. Solely the CDR3 DNA is kept, with 42 bases framed from the first base. CDR1 and CDR2, per the germline V gene (reference sequence), are WNHNN and SYGVQD. V is pared back by 2 bases and J by 2 bases, with 7 bases lying between the germline termini. Points the paper makes about the study in general: The antigen specificity of the clonally expanded peripheral T cells was not determined. Low levels of normalized T-cell clonal expansion were also seen in some patients who did not respond. After ivuxolimab, expanded clones were on average more numerous among CD8+ T cells than among CD4+ T cells. At doses of 0.1 to 3.0 mg/kg, clonal expansion of both CD4+ and CD8+ blood T cells was observed from baseline to week 6. Partial responders in the 0.1-3.0 mg/kg groups had among the lowest normalized peripheral clonal expansion, especially among CD8+ T cells.

The trial excluded patients who had a history of autoimmune disease or who were on systemic immunosuppression. In every dose cohort, peripheral blood was drawn for TCR sequencing at baseline, cycle 4 day 1, and cycle 7 day 1. Samples were obtained from an open-label, multicenter, first-in-human phase I dose-escalation trial of ivuxolimab. Adults with locally advanced or metastatic melanoma, renal cell carcinoma, hepatocellular carcinoma or head and neck squamous cell carcinoma were enrolled in the trial. Before TCR sequencing, CD4+ T cells and CD8+ T cells from peripheral blood were sorted into separate populations. Genomic DNA was isolated from the sorted cells so that the TCRbeta CDR3 region could be sequenced. The immunoSEQ Assay was used to sequence the TCRbeta CDR3 regions. This is the immuneACCESS table as TCRdb keeps it, with only in-frame sequences that have V and J called. A part of the clones is gone; compared with another copy, unresolved V genes explain less than half, and the rest is unexplained. This sample has some 71,000 clones in its table, and 84% of those were observed once. Of the sample, around 8% is held by the ten largest clones.

The sample was CD4+ or CD8+ T cells sorted from blood, taken in a trial of the OX40 agonist ivuxolimab. The receptor was derived from an adult with an advanced solid tumor such as melanoma, head and neck, liver or kidney cancer. The chain links TRBV10-1 with TRBJ1-5; no D segment can be confidently identified. The base sequence is TGCGCCAGCAGTGAGGACGAGGGCAATCAGCCCCAGCATTTT. Its product reads: CASSEDEGNQPQHF.